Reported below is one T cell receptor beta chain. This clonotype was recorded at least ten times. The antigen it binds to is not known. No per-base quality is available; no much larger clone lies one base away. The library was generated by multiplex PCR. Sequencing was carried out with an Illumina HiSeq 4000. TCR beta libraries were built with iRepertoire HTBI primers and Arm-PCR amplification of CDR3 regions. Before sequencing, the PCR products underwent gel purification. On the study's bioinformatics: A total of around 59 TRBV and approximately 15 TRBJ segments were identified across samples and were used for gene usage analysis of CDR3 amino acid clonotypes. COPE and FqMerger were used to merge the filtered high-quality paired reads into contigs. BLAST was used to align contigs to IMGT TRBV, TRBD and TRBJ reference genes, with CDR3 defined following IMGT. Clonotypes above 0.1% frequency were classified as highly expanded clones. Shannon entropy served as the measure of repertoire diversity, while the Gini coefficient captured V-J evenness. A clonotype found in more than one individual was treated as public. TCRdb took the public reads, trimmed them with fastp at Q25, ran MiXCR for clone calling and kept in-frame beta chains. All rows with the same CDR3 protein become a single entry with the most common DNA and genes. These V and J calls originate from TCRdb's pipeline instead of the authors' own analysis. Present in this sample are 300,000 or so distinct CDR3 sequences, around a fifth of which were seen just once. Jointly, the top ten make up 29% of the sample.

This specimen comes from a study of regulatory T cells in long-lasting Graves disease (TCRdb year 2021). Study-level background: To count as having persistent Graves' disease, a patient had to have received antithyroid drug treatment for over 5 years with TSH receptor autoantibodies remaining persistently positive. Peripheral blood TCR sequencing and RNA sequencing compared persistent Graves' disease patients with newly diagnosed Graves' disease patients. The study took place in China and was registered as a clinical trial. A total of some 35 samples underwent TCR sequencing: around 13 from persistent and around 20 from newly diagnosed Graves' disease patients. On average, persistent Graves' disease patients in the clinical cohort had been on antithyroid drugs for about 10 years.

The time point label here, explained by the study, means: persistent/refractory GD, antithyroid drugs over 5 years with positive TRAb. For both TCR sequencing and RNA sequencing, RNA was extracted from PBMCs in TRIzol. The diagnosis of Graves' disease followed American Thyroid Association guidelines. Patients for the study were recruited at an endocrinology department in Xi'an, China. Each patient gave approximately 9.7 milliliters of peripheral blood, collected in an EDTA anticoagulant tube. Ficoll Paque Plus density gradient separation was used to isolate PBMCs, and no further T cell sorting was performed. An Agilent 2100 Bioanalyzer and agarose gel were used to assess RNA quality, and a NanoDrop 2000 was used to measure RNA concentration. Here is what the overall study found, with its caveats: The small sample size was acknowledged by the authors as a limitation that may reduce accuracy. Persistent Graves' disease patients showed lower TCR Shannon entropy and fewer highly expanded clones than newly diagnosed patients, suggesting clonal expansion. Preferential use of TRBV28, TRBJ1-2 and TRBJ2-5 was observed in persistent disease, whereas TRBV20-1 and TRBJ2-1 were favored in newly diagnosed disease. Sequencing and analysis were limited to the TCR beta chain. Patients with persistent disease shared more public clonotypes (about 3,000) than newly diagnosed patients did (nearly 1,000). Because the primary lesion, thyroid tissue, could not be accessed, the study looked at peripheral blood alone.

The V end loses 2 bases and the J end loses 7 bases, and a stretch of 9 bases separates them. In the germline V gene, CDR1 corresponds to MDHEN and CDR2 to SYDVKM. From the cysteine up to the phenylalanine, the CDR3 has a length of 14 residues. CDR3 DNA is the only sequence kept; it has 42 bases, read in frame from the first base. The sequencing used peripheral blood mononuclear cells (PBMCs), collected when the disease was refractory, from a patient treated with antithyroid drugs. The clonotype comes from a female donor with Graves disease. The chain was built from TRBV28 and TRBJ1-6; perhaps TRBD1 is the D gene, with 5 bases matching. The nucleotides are TGTGCCAGCAGTTTAGAGGGGTGGAATTCACCCCTCCACTTT. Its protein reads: CASSLEGWNSPLHF.